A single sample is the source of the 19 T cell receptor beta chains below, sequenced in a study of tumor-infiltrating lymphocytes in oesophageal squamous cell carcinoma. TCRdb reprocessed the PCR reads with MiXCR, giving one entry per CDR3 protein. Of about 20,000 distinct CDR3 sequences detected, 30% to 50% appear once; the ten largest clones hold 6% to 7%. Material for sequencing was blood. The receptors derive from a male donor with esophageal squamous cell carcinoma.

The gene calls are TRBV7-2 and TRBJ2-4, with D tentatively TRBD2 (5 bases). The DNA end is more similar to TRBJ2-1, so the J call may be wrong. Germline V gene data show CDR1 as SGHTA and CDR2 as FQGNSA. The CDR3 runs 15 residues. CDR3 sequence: CASSPRTVGAYEQFF. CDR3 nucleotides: TGTGCCAGCAGCCCGAGGACGGTGGGAGCCTACGAGCAGTTCTTC.

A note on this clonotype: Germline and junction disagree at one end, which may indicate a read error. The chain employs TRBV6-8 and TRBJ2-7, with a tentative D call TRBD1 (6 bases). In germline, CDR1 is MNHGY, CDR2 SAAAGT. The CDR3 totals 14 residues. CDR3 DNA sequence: TGTGCCAGCAGTTATTATCACCGGACAGACGAGCAGTACTTT. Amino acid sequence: CASSYYHRTDEQYF.

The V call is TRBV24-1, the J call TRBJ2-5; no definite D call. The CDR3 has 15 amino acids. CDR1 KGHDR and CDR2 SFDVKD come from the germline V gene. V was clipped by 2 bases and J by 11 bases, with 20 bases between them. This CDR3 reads CATSDSAPEYNEQYF. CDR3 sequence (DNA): TGTGCCACCAGTGATTCAGCACCGGAATACAATGAGCAGTACTTC.

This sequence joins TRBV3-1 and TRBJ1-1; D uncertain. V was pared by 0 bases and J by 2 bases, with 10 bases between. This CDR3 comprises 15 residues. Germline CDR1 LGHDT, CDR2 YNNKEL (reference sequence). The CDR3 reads CASSQDPATNTEAFF. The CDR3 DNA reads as TGTGCCAGCAGCCAAGATCCGGCAACAAACACTGAAGCTTTCTTT.

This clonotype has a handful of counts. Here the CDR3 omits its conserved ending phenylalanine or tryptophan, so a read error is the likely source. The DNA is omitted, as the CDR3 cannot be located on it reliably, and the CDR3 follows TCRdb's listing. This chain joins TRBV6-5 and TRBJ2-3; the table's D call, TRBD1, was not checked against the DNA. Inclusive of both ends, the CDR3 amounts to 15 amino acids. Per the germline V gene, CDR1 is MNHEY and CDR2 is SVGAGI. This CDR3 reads CATYPGGRLATPSVR.

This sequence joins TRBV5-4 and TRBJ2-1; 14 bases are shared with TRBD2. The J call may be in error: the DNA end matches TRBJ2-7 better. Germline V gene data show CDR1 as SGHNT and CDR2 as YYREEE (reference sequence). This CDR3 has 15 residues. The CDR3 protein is CATTSGGGVYNEQYF. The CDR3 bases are TGTGCCACGACTAGCGGGGGGGGGGTGTACAATGAGCAGTACTTC.

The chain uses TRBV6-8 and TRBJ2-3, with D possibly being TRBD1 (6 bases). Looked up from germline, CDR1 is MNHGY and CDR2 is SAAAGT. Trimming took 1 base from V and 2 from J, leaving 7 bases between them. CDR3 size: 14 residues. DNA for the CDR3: TGTGCCAGCAGTTACTACAGGGCCACAGATACGCAGTATTTT. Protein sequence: CASSYYRATDTQYF.

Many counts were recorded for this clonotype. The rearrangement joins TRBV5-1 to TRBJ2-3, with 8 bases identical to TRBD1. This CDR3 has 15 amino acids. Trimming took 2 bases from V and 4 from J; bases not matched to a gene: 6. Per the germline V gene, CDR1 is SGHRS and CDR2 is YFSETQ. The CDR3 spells CASSFYGQGPDTQYF. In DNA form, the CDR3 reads TGCGCCAGCAGCTTCTATGGACAGGGACCAGATACGCAGTATTTT.

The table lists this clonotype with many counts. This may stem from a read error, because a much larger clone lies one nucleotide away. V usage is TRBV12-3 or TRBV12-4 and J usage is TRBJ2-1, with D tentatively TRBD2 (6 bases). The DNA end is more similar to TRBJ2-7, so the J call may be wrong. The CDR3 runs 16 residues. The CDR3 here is CASSLWGESSYNEQYF. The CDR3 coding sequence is TGTGCCAGCAGTTTATGGGGGGAGAGCTCCTACAATGAGCAGTACTTC.

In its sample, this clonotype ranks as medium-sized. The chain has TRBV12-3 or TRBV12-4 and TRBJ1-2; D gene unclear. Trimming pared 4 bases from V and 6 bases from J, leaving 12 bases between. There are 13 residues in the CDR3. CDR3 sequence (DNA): TGTGCCAGCAGTTCGGGTCGGTCGCATGGCTACACCTTC. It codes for CASSSGRSHGYTF.

The CDR3: CASSSGVRNEQFF. The CDR3 DNA is TGTGCCAGCAGTTCGGGAGTGAGGAATGAGCAGTTCTTC. This chain joins TRBV12-3 or TRBV12-4 and TRBJ2-1; tentative D call: TRBD2 (6 bases). There are 13 residues in the CDR3. The V gene lost 4 bases and the J gene lost 7 bases, with 11 bases spanning the gap.

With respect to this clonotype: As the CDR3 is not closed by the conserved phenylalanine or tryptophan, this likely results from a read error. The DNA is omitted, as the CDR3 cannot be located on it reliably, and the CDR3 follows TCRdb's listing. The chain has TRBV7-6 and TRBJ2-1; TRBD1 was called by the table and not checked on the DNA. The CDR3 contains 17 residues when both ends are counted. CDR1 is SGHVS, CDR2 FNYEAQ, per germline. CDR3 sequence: CASVAWDRVVYGYTFGS.

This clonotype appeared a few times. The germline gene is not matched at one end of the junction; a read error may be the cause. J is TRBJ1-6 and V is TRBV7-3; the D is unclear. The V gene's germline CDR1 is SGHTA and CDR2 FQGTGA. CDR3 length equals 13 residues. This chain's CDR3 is CASSSGRGETQYF. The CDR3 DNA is TGTGCCAGCTCGTCGGGCAGAGGAGAGACCCAGTACTTT.

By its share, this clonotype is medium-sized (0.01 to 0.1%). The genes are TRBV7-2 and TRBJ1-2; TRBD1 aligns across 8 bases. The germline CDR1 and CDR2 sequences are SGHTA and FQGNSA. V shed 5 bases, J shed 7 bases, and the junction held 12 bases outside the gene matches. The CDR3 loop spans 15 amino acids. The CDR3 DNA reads TGTGCCAGCAGCCCTTACCTAACAGGGGGAGGTGGCTACACCTTC. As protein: CASSPYLTGGGGYTF.

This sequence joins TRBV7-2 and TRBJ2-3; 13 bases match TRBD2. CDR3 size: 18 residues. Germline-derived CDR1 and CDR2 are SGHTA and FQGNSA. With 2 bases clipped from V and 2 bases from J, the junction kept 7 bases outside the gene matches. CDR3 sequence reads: CASSLLLAGGGNTDTQYF. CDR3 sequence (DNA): TGTGCCAGCAGCTTACTACTAGCGGGAGGGGGGAACACAGATACGCAGTATTTT. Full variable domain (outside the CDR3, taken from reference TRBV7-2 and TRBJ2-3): GAGVSQSPSNKVTEKGKDVELRCDPISGHTALYWYRQSLGQGLEFLIYFQGNSAPDKSGLPSDRFSAERTGGSVSTLTIQRTQQEDSAVYLCASSLLLAGGGNTDTQYFGPGTRLTVL.

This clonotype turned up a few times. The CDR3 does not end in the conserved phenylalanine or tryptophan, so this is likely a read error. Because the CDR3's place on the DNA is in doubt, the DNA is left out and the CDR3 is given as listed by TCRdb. CDR3 residues: CASSLEGGNYGYTFGS. The chain is built from TRBV11-2 and TRBJ2-1. Ends included, the CDR3 has 16 residues. Germline CDR1 SGHAT, CDR2 FQNNGV.

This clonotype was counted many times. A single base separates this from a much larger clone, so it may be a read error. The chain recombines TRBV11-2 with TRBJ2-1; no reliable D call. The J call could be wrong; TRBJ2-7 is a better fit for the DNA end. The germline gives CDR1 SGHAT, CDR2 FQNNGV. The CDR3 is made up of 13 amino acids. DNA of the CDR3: TGTGCCAGCAGCTTAGGCGGAGACAATGAGCAGTACTTC. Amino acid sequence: CASSLGGDNEQYF.

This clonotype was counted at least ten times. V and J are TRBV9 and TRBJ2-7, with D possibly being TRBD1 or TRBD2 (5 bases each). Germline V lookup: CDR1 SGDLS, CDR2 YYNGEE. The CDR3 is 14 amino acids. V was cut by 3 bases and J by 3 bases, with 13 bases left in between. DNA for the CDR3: TGTGCCAGCAGCGGGGACGGTAGGAGCTACGAGCAGTACTTC. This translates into CASSGDGRSYEQYF. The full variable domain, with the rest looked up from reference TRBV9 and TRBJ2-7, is DSGVTQTPKHLITATGQRVTLRCSPRSGDLSVYWYQQSLDQGLQFLIQYYNGEERAKGNILERFSAQQFPDLHSELNLSSLELGDSALYFCASSGDGRSYEQYFGPGTRLTVT.

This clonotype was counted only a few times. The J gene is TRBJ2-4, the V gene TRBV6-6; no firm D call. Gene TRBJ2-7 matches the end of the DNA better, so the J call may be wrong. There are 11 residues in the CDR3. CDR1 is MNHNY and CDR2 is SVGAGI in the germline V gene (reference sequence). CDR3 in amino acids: CASSSRNEQYF. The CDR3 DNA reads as TGTGCCAGCTCATCGAGAAACGAGCAGTACTTC.